Shown below are 31 T cell receptor beta chains from a single sample sequenced in a study of monozygotic twins with inflammatory bowel disease. Following a re-call of the 5' RACE reads, TCRdb has one entry per CDR3 protein and lacks DNA. In total, the table holds approximately 380,000 distinct CDR3 sequences. Sequencing was carried out using blood. The receptors originated from a human donor with ulcerative colitis or Crohn's disease, or a healthy co-twin of an affected twin (not recorded which).

The V and J genes are TRBV5-6 and TRBJ2-7. Per the germline V gene, CDR1 is SGHDT and CDR2 is YYEEEE. CDR3 length equals 15 residues. The CDR3 sequence is CASSRPTRSSYEQYF.

The CDR3 region is CASSLTGGTSNYGYTF. V and J are TRBV27 and TRBJ1-2; TCRdb returns TRBD1, unconfirmable since there is no DNA. CDR3 size: 16 residues. In germline, CDR1 is MNHEY, CDR2 SMNVEV (reference sequence).

CDR3 region: CAISLGPNTGELFF. The rearrangement joins TRBV5-1 to TRBJ2-2; TCRdb proposes TRBD2, but this gene call is untestable without DNA. Germline CDR1 is SGHRS and CDR2 is YFSETQ. The CDR3 has 14 amino acids.

The V gene is TRBV2, the J gene TRBJ2-2. The CDR3 is 14 residues long. CDR1 and CDR2 (germline): SNHLY, FYNNEI. The CDR3 spells CASSENRDTGELFF.

The chain is built from TRBV7-8 and TRBJ1-2. Germline CDR1 SGHVS, CDR2 FQNEAQ. This CDR3 has 15 amino acids. CDR3 sequence reads: CASSLVPAMVNGYTF.

Here the CDR3 reads CASSPKAVVLAADTQYF. This chain uses TRBV7-2 with TRBJ2-3. There are 17 residues in the CDR3. Germline loops: CDR1 SGHTA, CDR2 FQGNSA.

This chain uses TRBV19 with TRBJ2-2; TCRdb's D call of TRBD1 is untestable without DNA. Germline values: CDR1 LNHDA, CDR2 SQIVND (reference sequence). The CDR3 length is 14 residues. The CDR3 loop reads CASLGGRNTGELFF.

This chain connects TRBV4-3 to TRBJ1-5; the D call from TCRdb, TRBD1, cannot be confirmed without DNA. The CDR3 contains 16 residues. The germline CDR1 and CDR2 sequences are LGHNA and YSLEER. The CDR3 loop is CASSQSLDRGRQPQHF.

The CDR3 protein is CASSRRWDLAYEQYF. V gene TRBV5-6 combines with J gene TRBJ2-7; the TCRdb D gene call, TRBD2, has no DNA to confirm it. There are 15 residues in the CDR3. From germline, CDR1 is SGHDT and CDR2 YYEEEE.

This chain joins TRBV20-1 and TRBJ2-1; TCRdb proposes TRBD1, but this gene call is untestable without DNA. The germline CDR1 and CDR2 sequences are DFQATT and SNEGSKA (reference sequence). This CDR3 has 15 residues. The CDR3 region is CSARDPRGGTFEQFF.

The CDR3 sequence is CASSLVPTGGYTDTEAFF. The V call is TRBV5-1, the J call TRBJ1-1; checking the TCRdb D call of TRBD1 is not possible without DNA. The V gene's germline CDR1 is SGHRS and CDR2 YFSETQ. The CDR3 runs 18 residues.

The chain is built from TRBV29-1 and TRBJ2-7; TCRdb calls TRBD1, which cannot be checked without DNA. Germline CDR1 reads SQVTM; CDR2 reads ANQGSEA. This CDR3 spans 12 amino acids. CDR3 amino acids: CSVGTGTYEQYF.

The chain links TRBV5-1 to TRBJ2-7; TCRdb picks TRBD1, but there is no DNA to check that call. In germline, CDR1 is SGHRS, CDR2 YFSETQ. CDR3 length: 14 amino acids. The CDR3 here is CASHRDTSSYEQYF.

The genes are TRBV15 and TRBJ2-7; checking the TCRdb D call of TRBD1 is not possible without DNA. CDR3 length: 17 residues. In germline, CDR1 is LNHNV, CDR2 YYDKDF (reference sequence). The CDR3 here is CATSRDRRQGSAYEQYF.

The rearrangement links TRBV6-2 or TRBV6-3 to TRBJ2-3. CDR1 is MNHEY and CDR2 is SVGEGT in the germline V gene. This CDR3 spans 12 amino acids. This CDR3 reads CASQFGTDTQYF.

The J gene is TRBJ2-3, the V gene TRBV13; TCRdb's D gene call, TRBD1, goes unchecked for lack of DNA. CDR1 is PRHDT, CDR2 FYEKMQ, per germline (reference sequence). The CDR3 runs to 16 residues. The CDR3 loop reads CASSLGPGGLTDTQYF.

The rearrangement joins TRBV12-3 or TRBV12-4 to TRBJ1-5. The CDR3 length is 15 residues. The CDR3 sequence: CASSVVGGGDQPQHF.

The rearrangement uses TRBV7-2 and TRBJ1-4. This CDR3 comprises 13 residues. Germline CDR1 reads SGHTA; CDR2 reads FQGNSA. CDR3 amino acids: CASSLAAGPTLFF. The full variable domain, in which reference TRBV7-2 and TRBJ1-4 provide the parts outside the CDR3, is GAGVSQSPSNKVTEKGKDVELRCDPISGHTALYWYRQSLGQGLEFLIYFQGNSAPDKSGLPSDRFSAERTGGSVSTLTIQRTQQEDSAVYLCASSLAAGPTLFFGSGTQLSVL.

J is TRBJ2-5 and V is TRBV6-2 or TRBV6-3; TCRdb proposes TRBD1, but this gene call is untestable without DNA. Germline V gives CDR1 MNHEY, CDR2 SVGEGT. The CDR3 is 15 amino acids. The chain's CDR3 is CASMGWGARLGTQYF.

This clonotype is deemed large by its frequency. V and J are TRBV9 and TRBJ2-2; there is no DNA to check the TCRdb D call of TRBD1. The CDR3 spans 16 residues. Germline CDR1 reads SGDLS; CDR2 reads YYNGEE. This chain's CDR3 is CASSRDRGSGTGELFF.

The genes are TRBV4-2 and TRBJ1-2; the TCRdb D gene call, TRBD1, has no DNA to confirm it. This CDR3 has 17 residues. Germline V gene data show CDR1 as LGHNA and CDR2 as YNFKEQ. CDR3: CASSQEPAHLANYGYTF.

The chain employs TRBV9 and TRBJ2-5; TCRdb lists TRBD1, though no DNA is available to test this call. Per the germline V gene, CDR1 is SGDLS and CDR2 is YYNGEE. The CDR3 is 15 amino acids. CDR3 loop: CASSVAATGLETQYF.

The chain combines TRBV11-2 with TRBJ2-1; TCRdb returns TRBD1, unconfirmable since there is no DNA. CDR3 length: 14 residues. Germline V gene data show CDR1 as SGHAT and CDR2 as FQNNGV. The CDR3 is CASSLTATGPDQFF. Variable domain in full (rest from reference TRBV11-2 and TRBJ2-1): EAGVAQSPRYKIIEKRQSVAFWCNPISGHATLYWYQQILGQGPKLLIQFQNNGVVDDSQLPKDRFSAERLKGVDSTLKIQPAKLEDSAVYLCASSLTATGPDQFFGPGTRLTVL.

The rearrangement joins TRBV5-1 to TRBJ2-7; the TCRdb call, TRBD2, lacks DNA for checking. The CDR3 contains 14 residues. From germline, CDR1 is SGHRS and CDR2 YFSETQ. CDR3 sequence reads: CASSLDAAGRQQYF.

This chain joins TRBV6-2 or TRBV6-3 and TRBJ2-1. The CDR3 runs to 12 residues. Germline CDR1 and CDR2: MNHEY and SVGEGT. Here the CDR3 reads CASSYPLNEQFF.

CDR3 region: CASSYYKPSPDTQYF. The rearrangement links TRBV6-5 to TRBJ2-3. The germline gives CDR1 MNHEY, CDR2 SVGAGI. The CDR3 covers 15 residues.

J is TRBJ2-7 and V is TRBV4-3; absent DNA, TCRdb's TRBD2 call cannot be checked. Germline CDR1 and CDR2: LGHNA and YSLEER. The CDR3 is 19 residues long. The CDR3 here is CASSQDRMPAGAFYYEQYF.

The CDR3 loop reads CASSVASNNSPLHF. This chain uses TRBV9 with TRBJ1-6. CDR1 and CDR2 (germline): SGDLS, YYNGEE. The CDR3 has 14 amino acids.

V and J are TRBV11-2 and TRBJ1-3. Germline CDR1 reads SGHAT; CDR2 reads FQNNGV. The CDR3 sequence is 15 residues long. CDR3 loop: CASSLTWGIGNTIYF.

This CDR3 is CASSQDRGGVRQFF. The J gene is TRBJ2-1, the V gene TRBV4-2; the D call from TCRdb, TRBD1, cannot be confirmed without DNA. The CDR3 contains 14 residues. Germline V CDR1 and CDR2: LGHNA, YNFKEQ.

This chain links TRBV7-2 with TRBJ2-1; no DNA is available, so the TRBD1 call from TCRdb remains unchecked. This CDR3 is built from 12 residues. CDR1 is SGHTA and CDR2 is FQGNSA in the germline V gene. The CDR3 reads CASSLVRTYVFF.